This T cell receptor beta chain emerged from a study of cytomegalovirus exposure and HLA in healthy donors. Study-wide context: The same platform used for the 666 first-cohort repertoires was also used for the 100 to 150 validation repertoires, as a later analysis reported. Study results and caveats: Researchers counted approximately 160 TCR beta chains as cytomegalovirus-associated. According to a subsequent analysis, TCR clusters identified in the first cohort showed a tendency to co-occur across the roughly 120 validation repertoires. As confirmed in vitro, three CMV-associated chains were specific for CMV antigens.

Trimming took 6 bases from V and 3 from J, leaving 14 bases between them. There are 14 residues in the CDR3. Germline V gene data show CDR1 as MDHEN and CDR2 as SYDVKM. Only in-frame clones appear in the TCRdb table, and some are missing; sequencing was by immunoSEQ multiplex PCR. The table lists 180,000 or so clones, approximately 86% of them singletons, with 7.2% in the top ten. As regards this clone: Its antigen is still unknown.

The TCR was taken from a man aged 25-45 years in good health and CMV-seropositive. Sequenced input: PBMCs. The gene calls are TRBV28 and TRBJ1-2; D gene ambiguous. The CDR3 sequence is CASRLLGSYYGYTF. The CDR3 region has the DNA TGTGCCAGCAGGCTACTTGGCAGCTACTATGGCTACACCTTC.